This T cell receptor (beta chain) was recovered during a study of cytotoxic CD8 clonotypes in ibrutinib-treated CLL. Study at large: Investigators collected response samples after a median about twelve months of treatment, range 6 to 36.

The CDR3 totals 17 residues. Germline V gene lookup returns CDR1 LGHNA and CDR2 YNFKEQ. Trimming took 0 bases from V and 3 from J; bases not matched to a gene: 7. General study results and limits: Baseline clonality was higher than in age-matched healthy donors and moved in step with circulating CD8+ T-cell counts. Having risen at ibrutinib response, clonality had fallen back toward baseline by progression.

As regards this clone: Its matching antigen is unknown.

Some clones are missing from TCRdb's copy, which holds only in-frame ones; the method was immunoSEQ multiplex PCR. The repertoire includes a few hundred thousand clones, roughly 67% of them detected once, and roughly 6.8% sits in the top ten. The J gene is TRBJ2-7, the V gene TRBV4-2; 11 positions match TRBD2. Specimen: PBMCs, collected after 36 months of ibrutinib treatment. This clonotype was sampled from a human donor with chronic lymphocytic leukemia. The CDR3 here is CASSQEGGLAGLYEQYF. CDR3 DNA sequence: TGTGCCAGCAGCCAAGAGGGCGGACTAGCGGGCCTCTACGAGCAGTACTTC.